Listed below are T cell receptor beta chains from one sample, sequenced in a study of OX40 agonist ivuxolimab in advanced cancers. Some clones are missing from TCRdb's copy, which holds only in-frame ones; the method was immunoSEQ multiplex PCR. In the table there are roughly 80,000 clones, more than 90% of which are singletons. The starting material was CD4+ or CD8+ T cells sorted from blood, obtained in a trial of the OX40 agonist ivuxolimab. The receptor set was obtained from an adult with an advanced solid tumor such as melanoma, head and neck, liver or kidney cancer. The CDR3 runs from the conserved cysteine through the conserved F or W. The D gene is left open where the match is weak. The size of a clone is reported for some rows only, either as once, few or many, or as a class for expanded clones.

V	D	J	size	DNA	CDR3
TRBV11-3	TRBD1	TRBJ2-2	NA	TGTGCCAGCAGCCGAGGGACAGGGATCTACACCGGGGAGCTGTTTTTT	CASSRGTGIYTGELFF
TRBV5-1	NA	TRBJ2-1	NA	TGCGCCAGCAGCTTGCCCCAACGGGAGCAGTTCTTC	CASSLPQREQFF
TRBV7-2	TRBD1	TRBJ1-5	NA	TGTGCCAGCAGCTTACAGGGGGTTAATCAGCCCCAGCATTTT	CASSLQGVNQPQHF
TRBV5-6	NA	TRBJ1-3	NA	TGTGCCAGCAGCTTGTATCAGACCTCTGGAAACACCATATATTTT	CASSLYQTSGNTIYF
TRBV5-6	NA	TRBJ2-7	NA	TGTGCCAGCAGCAAAATCCGGGACTCCTACGAGCAGTACTTC	CASSKIRDSYEQYF
TRBV11-2	NA	TRBJ2-3	NA	TGTGCCAGCAGCTTAGTCTTAGCGAGGCCCACAGATACGCAGTATTTT	CASSLVLARPTDTQYF
TRBV7-8	NA	TRBJ2-5	NA	TGTGCCAGCAGCTTAGACGGTGTGGCTAGTTGGCAGACCCAGTACTTC	CASSLDGVASWQTQYF
TRBV28	NA	TRBJ1-1	NA	TGTGCCAGCAGTTCCCCAGGAGGTAACACTGAAGCTTTCTTT	CASSSPGGNTEAFF
TRBV7-2	NA	TRBJ2-2	NA	TGTGCCAGCAGCTTCGTCCCGGCCGGGGAGCTGTTTTTT	CASSFVPAGELFF
TRBV5-1	NA	TRBJ2-5	NA	TGCGCCAGCAGCTTAGCGGAGACCCAGTACTTC	CASSLAETQYF
TRBV15	TRBD1	TRBJ1-5	NA	TGTGCCACCAGCAGGCAAACAGGGGGCGGTCAGCCCCAGCATTTT	CATSRQTGGGQPQHF
TRBV7-9	TRBD1	TRBJ1-1	NA	TGTGCCAGCAGCTCTACCGGACAGGGTGGGACTGAAGCTTTCTTT	CASSSTGQGGTEAFF
TRBV15	NA	TRBJ2-3	once	TGTGCCACCAGCAGAGACTACACAGATACGCAGTATTTT	CATSRDYTDTQYF
TRBV28	TRBD2	TRBJ2-3	NA	TGTGCCAGCAGTCATTCCGGGACTAGCGGGAGGGGTCCAGATACGCAGTATTTT	CASSHSGTSGRGPDTQYF
TRBV6-6	NA	TRBJ2-1	NA	TGTGCCAGCAGTTCCGGACGGAGCTCCTACAATGAGCAGTTCTTC	CASSSGRSSYNEQFF
TRBV4-1	NA	TRBJ2-6	few	TGCGCCAGCAGCCCGGCCGGGACGGGGAGCTCTGGGGCCAACGTCCTGACTTTC	CASSPAGTGSSGANVLTF
TRBV29-1	NA	TRBJ1-2	NA	TGCAGCGTTGAATCCGGTCCCTATGGCTACACCTTC	CSVESGPYGYTF
TRBV28	TRBD1	TRBJ2-7	NA	TGTGCCAGCAGTCCGACAGGGCCGAATGACTCCTACGAGCAGTACTTC	CASSPTGPNDSYEQYF
TRBV5-5	NA	TRBJ2-5	NA	TGTGCCAGCAGCTTCGGACAGCGTTGGGAGACCCAGTACTTC	CASSFGQRWETQYF
TRBV19	TRBD2	TRBJ2-7	NA	TGTGCCAGTAAGTTCAGGCTAGCGGGATCCTACGAGCAGTACTTC	CASKFRLAGSYEQYF
TRBV25-1	NA	TRBJ2-1	NA	TGTGCCAGCGGGACGGCTTACAATGAGCAGTTCTTC	CASGTAYNEQFF
TRBV6-6	TRBD1	TRBJ1-1	NA	TGTGCCAGCACCCCGACAGGGGCTAATATGGACACTGAAGCTTTCTTT	CASTPTGANMDTEAFF
TRBV7-9	NA	TRBJ2-3	NA	TGTGCCAGCAGCTTACGGGGTAGCACAGATACGCAGTATTTT	CASSLRGSTDTQYF
TRBV6-1	TRBD1	TRBJ1-1	NA	TGTGCCAGCCATAACCAGGGGGCTGGGAACACTGAAGCTTTCTTT	CASHNQGAGNTEAFF
TRBV5-8	TRBD1	TRBJ2-7	NA	TGTGCCAGCAGCCGGACAGGGGCAAGCTACGAGCAGTACTTC	CASSRTGASYEQYF
TRBV7-8	TRBD2	TRBJ2-7	NA	TGTGCCAGCAGCCCGCTAGCGGGAGGGCCTCGTGAGCAGTACTTC	CASSPLAGGPREQYF
TRBV30	TRBD1	TRBJ2-5	NA	TGTGCCTGGAGTACCCGGACAGGGACAGAGACCCAGTACTTC	CAWSTRTGTETQYF
TRBV7-2	TRBD1	TRBJ2-7	NA	TGTGCCAGCAGCAGACCGGGACAGGGGTTCCACGAGCAGTACTTC	CASSRPGQGFHEQYF
TRBV2	NA	TRBJ1-5	NA	TGTGCCAGCAGGGGGCAGCCGAGCAATACACCCCAGCATTTT	CASRGQPSNTPQHF
TRBV28	NA	TRBJ1-5	NA	TGTGCCAGCAGTTTATTCCGGGGGAGTCGGGGTACCAAGCCCCAGCATTTT	CASSLFRGSRGTKPQHF
TRBV4-3	TRBD2	TRBJ2-7	NA	TGCGCCAGCAGCCAAGATCTCCTAGCGGGAGGGTTCTACGAGCAGTACTTC	CASSQDLLAGGFYEQYF
TRBV7-9	TRBD1	TRBJ1-5	few	TGTGCCAGCAGCCTCGGGACAGGGGGTGGAAGCGGCAATCAGCCCCAGCATTTT	CASSLGTGGGSGNQPQHF
TRBV5-1	NA	TRBJ2-7	NA	TGCGCCAGCAGCTTGGGGGGGGCGCGTTACGAGCAGTACTTC	CASSLGGARYEQYF
TRBV2	NA	TRBJ2-5	NA	TGTGCCAGCAGCTCCGGACTCGGAGAGACCCAGTACTTC	CASSSGLGETQYF
TRBV5-1	NA	TRBJ2-7	NA	TGCGCCAGCAGCTTGAACTCAGGGGCGCGGGTCTACGAGCAGTACTTC	CASSLNSGARVYEQYF